The rows below give T cell receptor beta chains drawn from one sample of a study of blood T cell repertoires in COVID-19. The repertoire was sequenced with immunoSEQ multiplex PCR; TCRdb's copy has only in-frame clones and lacks some. Of some 96,000 clones listed, approximately 90% are singletons. Sequencing used peripheral blood. These receptors were collected from a man aged 55 to 70 with acute or convalescent COVID-19. Each CDR3 is given with its conserved first and last residue. The size of a clone is reported for some rows only, either as once, few or many, or as a class for expanded clones.

clone_size j_call v_call cdr3_aa
NA TRBJ2-3 TRBV24-1 CATSETQGTRTDTQYF
NA TRBJ1-6 TRBV7-9 CASSSWDSSYNSPLHF
NA TRBJ2-1 TRBV27 CASTHRDGTYNEQFF
NA TRBJ1-1 TRBV12-3/TRBV12-4 CASSLGGPEAFF
NA TRBJ1-1 TRBV3-1/TRBV3-2 CASSSTQGTEAFF
NA TRBJ1-3 TRBV6-5 CASKKQGLGNTIYF
NA TRBJ2-1 TRBV5-4 CASRATGNNEQFF
NA TRBJ1-5 TRBV6-5 CASMGGLGTNQPQHF
NA TRBJ1-6 TRBV6-5 CASSPGRSGGVPLHF
NA TRBJ2-5 TRBV7-9 CASSLRHREETQYF
once TRBJ2-5 TRBV19 CASSIGKRMGGGETQYF
few TRBJ2-7 TRBV5-1 CASSLQGAPYEQYF
NA TRBJ2-1 TRBV11-3 CASSLEGEGLNEQFF
NA TRBJ1-2 TRBV25-1 CASSGGTGVNYGYTF
NA TRBJ2-1 TRBV4-1 CASSLPDRNNEQFF
NA TRBJ1-1 TRBV5-1 CASSRGQATETQAFF
few TRBJ1-4 TRBV5-1 CASSLAVPNEKLFF
NA TRBJ2-3 TRBV5-1 CASRDRGLGDTQYF
NA TRBJ2-1 TRBV11-2 CAILAGGGNEQFF
NA TRBJ1-6 TRBV28 CASSPGQRFSPLHF
NA TRBJ1-4 TRBV5-4 CASSLDQGVREKLFF
NA TRBJ1-2 TRBV19 CASSTERTANYGYTF
NA TRBJ1-2 TRBV19 CASRVTDNYGYTF
NA TRBJ1-2 TRBV15 CATSREVGHSYGYTF
NA TRBJ2-3 TRBV4-1 CASSLGGQENTDTQYF
NA TRBJ1-1 TRBV3-1/TRBV3-2 CASSQATSTGNTEAFF
NA TRBJ1-2 TRBV7-2 CASSSGGTPSYGYTF
once TRBJ1-6 TRBV10-3 CAISESSGLGSPLHF
NA TRBJ2-5 TRBV6-1 CASSLDRGTQYF
few TRBJ1-1 TRBV6-5 CASSLTGGTEAFF
NA TRBJ1-2 TRBV24-1 CATSDPTGYGYTF
NA TRBJ1-6 TRBV6-5 CASSLQGPNSPLHF
NA TRBJ2-1 TRBV6-1 CASSEMRGGYNEQFF
NA TRBJ1-4 TRBV6-5 CASTELGGEKLFF
NA TRBJ1-5 TRBV3-1/TRBV3-2 CASSPSAGTQHF
NA TRBJ2-1 TRBV9 CASTPGQGTYNEQFF
NA TRBJ1-1 TRBV7-8 CASSEQGDAEAFF